This TCR beta chain was identified in a study of blood T cell repertoires in COVID-19. Study background: Both acute and convalescent COVID-19 samples were obtained from the United States, Italy and Spain.

Germline V gene sequence: CDR1 SGHTA, CDR2 FQGTGA. V lost 5 bases to trimming and J lost 4 bases; unmatched junction nucleotides: 8. The CDR3 spans 15 residues. This clone was recorded only once. Original methodology: Counts of nucleated cells, estimated from reference gene primer amplification, were obtained. Assay used: immunoSEQ multiplex PCR; TCRdb lists only in-frame clones, some missing. That table furnishes V, J and clone size, whereas the DNA furnished D and trimming. This table has under 200,000 clones, about nine tenths appearing once. The receptor's source is a man aged 70 or older with acute or convalescent COVID-19. The chain combines TRBV7-3 with TRBJ2-1; 7 nucleotides match TRBD2. Sequences were obtained from peripheral blood. DNA for the CDR3: TGTGCCAGCAGCACAAGCTGGGGGGGTTACAATGAGCAGTTCTTC. Its protein is CASSTSWGGYNEQFF. The whole variable domain, remainder taken from reference TRBV7-3 and TRBJ2-1, is GAGVSQTPSNKVTEKGKYVELRCDPISGHTALYWYRQSLGQGPEFLIYFQGTGAADDSGLPNDRFFAVRPEGSVSTLKIQRTERGDSAVYLCASSTSWGGYNEQFFGPGTRLTVL.